One sample yielded the 2 T cell receptor beta chains listed below, sequenced in a study of shared clonotypes between healthy human individuals. The naive CD8 fraction comprised CD45RO-negative cells positively selected for CCR7 and excluded terminally differentiated effector memory CD45RA+ cells. Method: immunoSEQ multiplex PCR; TCRdb's copy keeps in-frame clones and lacks some. This table has about 680,000 clones, around 92% appearing once. Sample: naive CD8+ T cells sorted from blood. These receptors originate from a man in his thirties or forties in good health.

The chain is built from TRBV6-1 and TRBJ1-1; a possible D gene is TRBD1 (5 bases). From germline, CDR1 is MNHNS and CDR2 SASEGT. The CDR3 length is 17 residues. V was clipped by 2 bases and J by 5 bases, with 21 bases between them. Written as DNA, the CDR3 is TGTGCCAGCAGTGAAAGGGGAGGTGGGGGATGGAATACTGAAGCTTTCTTT. Translation: CASSERGGGGWNTEAFF.

This rearrangement joins TRBV7-9 to TRBJ2-5; D is possibly TRBD2 (6 bases). Germline V gene data show CDR1 as SEHNR and CDR2 as FQNEAQ (reference sequence). V was pared by 5 bases and J by 2 bases, with 15 bases between. The CDR3 length is 15 residues. CDR3 residues: CASSPDRTIQETQYF. CDR3 coding DNA: TGTGCCAGCAGCCCCGACCGGACTATACAAGAGACCCAGTACTTC.